Included here is one TCR beta chain sequence, with context. As yet, its antigen is unknown. These data come from a study of T cells in Graves' hyperthyroidism and ophthalmopathy. Findings and limits, study-wide: Among clonotypes expanded in thyroid above 0.001, most were also found in blood. The model predicted ophthalmopathy a median approximately seven months before onset.

Germline CDR1 reads SGHRS; CDR2 reads YFSETQ. The length of the CDR3 is 14 residues. The V end lost 0 bases, the J end lost 4 bases, and 8 bases lay between the germline ends. RNA transcripts provided the source from which TCR beta CDR3 regions were amplified. HTBI primers were employed in a first-round RT-PCR of the TCR CDR3. MiXCR was run by TCRdb on the multiplex PCR reads, yielding one entry per CDR3 protein. The repertoire has about 600,000 distinct CDR3 sequences, 13% to 15% of them found once; the top ten carry more than 6%. Inclusion characteristics of ophthalmopathy patients comprised a Clinical Activity Score of at least 3, a NOSPECS grade of at least 4, and duration under 3 months. In making diagnoses, clinical symptoms, serum thyroxine and TRAb, thyroid ultrasound and orbital computed tomography were all used.

The rearrangement uses TRBV5-1 and TRBJ1-3; D is unclear. Material for sequencing was blood. This TCR derives from a woman aged 18 to 35 with Graves' ophthalmopathy. CDR3 residues: CASSLGTVGNTIYF. CDR3 nucleotides: TGCGCCAGCAGCTTGGGAACAGTCGGAAACACCATATATTTT.